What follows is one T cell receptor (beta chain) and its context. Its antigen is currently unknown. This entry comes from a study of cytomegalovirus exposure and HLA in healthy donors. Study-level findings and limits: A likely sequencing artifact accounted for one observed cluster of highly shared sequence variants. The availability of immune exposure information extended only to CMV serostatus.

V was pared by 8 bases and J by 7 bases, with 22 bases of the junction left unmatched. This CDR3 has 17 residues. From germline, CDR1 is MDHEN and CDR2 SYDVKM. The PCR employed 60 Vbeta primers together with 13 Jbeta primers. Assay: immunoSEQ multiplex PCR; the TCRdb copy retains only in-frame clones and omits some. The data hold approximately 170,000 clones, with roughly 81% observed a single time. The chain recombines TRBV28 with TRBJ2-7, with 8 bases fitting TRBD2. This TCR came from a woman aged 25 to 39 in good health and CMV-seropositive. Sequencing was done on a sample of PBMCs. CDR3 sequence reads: CASAAPRGGVRRWEQYF. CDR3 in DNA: TGTGCCAGCGCTGCTCCACGGGGGGGGGTCCGGCGGTGGGAGCAGTACTTC. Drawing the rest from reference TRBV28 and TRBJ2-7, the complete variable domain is DVKVTQSSRYLVKRTGEKVFLECVQDMDHENMFWYRQDPGLGLRLIYFSYDVKMKEKGDIPEGYSVSREKKERFSLILESASTNQTSMYLCASAAPRGGVRRWEQYFGPGTRLTVT.